A single sample is the source of the 11 T cell receptor beta chains below, sequenced in a study of graft-versus-host responses after intestinal transplantation. Sequencing used immunoSEQ multiplex PCR; TCRdb keeps in-frame clones, though not all of them. Of 40,000 or so clones in the sample, roughly 87% were seen once. Sequenced material: PBMCs, taken about 38 months after transplant. The receptor set was obtained from a human patient who received an intestinal transplant, so some T cells may come from the graft donor.

The chain couples TRBV6-6 to TRBJ2-1, with TRBD2 as a possible D gene (5 bases). CDR1 is MNHNY and CDR2 is SVGAGI in the germline V gene (reference sequence). V dropped 8 bases and J dropped 0 bases, with 14 bases sitting between them. The CDR3 length is 15 residues. The CDR3 reads CASATSGSSYNEQFF. The DNA of the CDR3 is TGTGCCAGCGCCACCTCGGGGAGCTCCTACAATGAGCAGTTCTTC.

The CDR3 bases are TGTGCCAGTAGTATCGGGCCGGGACAGGGGAATGAAAAACTGTTTTTT. Protein: CASSIGPGQGNEKLFF. The J gene is TRBJ1-4, the V gene TRBV19, with 10 bases matching TRBD1. The CDR3 loop spans 16 amino acids. V was pared by 3 bases and J by 5 bases, with 6 bases of the junction left unmatched. The germline V gene has CDR1 LNHDA and CDR2 SQIVND (reference sequence).

The rearrangement links TRBV13 to TRBJ2-3; TRBD1 might be the D (6 bases). CDR3 size: 12 residues. The V end was cut by 4 bases, the J end by 6 bases, with 8 bases between. Germline V lookup: CDR1 PRHDT, CDR2 FYEKMQ (reference sequence). CDR3 DNA: TGTGCCAGCAGCTCTACAGGGGATACGCAGTATTTT. Protein product: CASSSTGDTQYF. The variable domain in full, with the rest retrieved from reference TRBV13 and TRBJ2-3, is AAGVIQSPRHLIKEKRETATLKCYPIPRHDTVYWYQQGPGQDPQFLISFYEKMQSDKGSIPDRFSAQQFSDYHSELNMSSLELGDSALYFCASSSTGDTQYFGPGTRLTVL.

The genes are TRBV30 and TRBJ2-7; D is unresolved. V lost 3 bases and J lost 5, with 14 bases in between. This CDR3 is built from 13 residues. CDR1 is GTSNPN and CDR2 is SVGIG in the germline V gene (reference sequence). CDR3 in DNA: TGTGCCTGGAGAATAAAGGGATCTAACGAGCAGTACTTC. Residues: CAWRIKGSNEQYF.

With respect to this clone: Within the sample, other DNA sequences also encode this same CDR3. The V gene is TRBV19, the J gene TRBJ2-6; no clear D gene. V was clipped by 5 bases and J by 4 bases, with 3 bases between them. This CDR3 comprises 12 residues. CDR1 and CDR2 from the germline V gene are LNHDA and SQIVND (reference sequence). In nucleotides, the CDR3 is TGTGCCAGTAGTTCCGGGGCCAACGTCCTGACTTTC. Amino acid sequence: CASSSGANVLTF.

The J gene is TRBJ2-5, the V gene TRBV5-1, with 11 bases that match TRBD1. With V trimmed by 4 bases and J by 5 bases, 4 bases remained unmatched. Per germline, CDR1 SGHRS and CDR2 YFSETQ. This CDR3 is 14 amino acids long. Here the CDR3 DNA reads TGCGCCAGCAGCCGGGACAGGGGGTGGGAGACCCAGTACTTC. It yields the protein CASSRDRGWETQYF.

The V call is TRBV11-2, the J call TRBJ2-3; D is possibly TRBD2 (7 bases). V gave up 0 bases and J gave up 3 bases, with 13 bases separating them. Germline CDR1 is SGHAT and CDR2 is FQNNGV. This CDR3 is built from 16 residues. The CDR3, as DNA: TGTGCCAGCAGCTTAGAAGGGGGAGCGGGGACAGATACGCAGTATTTT. Translating gives CASSLEGGAGTDTQYF.

The gene calls are TRBV7-9 and TRBJ1-6; no clear D. This CDR3 has 16 residues. Trimming stripped 1 base from V and 6 bases from J, with 13 bases between. Looked up from germline, CDR1 is SEHNR and CDR2 is FQNEAQ (reference sequence). The CDR3 is CASSLGTQPINSPLHF. CDR3 coding DNA: TGTGCCAGCAGCTTAGGCACCCAGCCCATTAATTCACCCCTCCACTTT.

The chain combines TRBV19 with TRBJ1-5; D uncertain. The ends were cut back, 7 bases at V and 1 base at J, with 11 bases in the middle. The germline V gene has CDR1 LNHDA and CDR2 SQIVND (reference sequence). This CDR3 is built from 14 residues. The CDR3 DNA reads TGTGCCAGTACCCTAGCGGGGAGCAATCAGCCCCAGCATTTT. Its protein product is CASTLAGSNQPQHF. The entire variable domain, with the rest obtained from reference TRBV19 and TRBJ1-5, is as follows: DGGITQSPKYLFRKEGQNVTLSCEQNLNHDAMYWYRQDPGQGLRLIYYSQIVNDFQKGDIAEGYSVSREKKESFPLTVTSAQKNPTAFYLCASTLAGSNQPQHFGDGTRLSIL.

This clone was observed a few times. The chain uses TRBV2 and TRBJ1-1, with D unresolved. CDR3 size: 15 residues. Germline CDR1 reads SNHLY; CDR2 reads FYNNEI. V lost 7 bases, J lost 0 bases, and 15 bases lay in between. The DNA for the CDR3 is TGTGCCAGCATTTTAAGGAACCTTATGAACACTGAAGCTTTCTTT. Amino acid sequence: CASILRNLMNTEAFF. Based on the CDR3 plus reference TRBV2 and TRBJ1-1, the full variable domain is EPEVTQTPSHQVTQMGQEVILRCVPISNHLYFYWYRQILGQKVEFLVSFYNNEISEKSEIFDDQFSVERPDGSNFTLKIRSTKLEDSAMYFCASILRNLMNTEAFFGQGTRLTVV.

This chain joins TRBV6-1 and TRBJ1-2; 7 bases are shared with TRBD1. Germline CDR1 reads MNHNS; CDR2 reads SASEGT. The CDR3 runs 15 residues. The J segment lost 5 bases and the V segment lost 4 bases, leaving 10 bases of the junction unmatched. The CDR3 spells CASSGYDRDGYGYTF. Written as DNA, the CDR3 is TGTGCCAGCAGTGGATACGACAGGGATGGTTATGGCTACACCTTC.